In its sample, the clone carrying this TCR beta chain was seen a few times. The target antigen is unknown. The data were produced by immunoSEQ multiplex PCR, yet TCRdb's version contains in-frame clones alone and is incomplete. The repertoire consists of roughly 6,000 clones, with approximately 74% occurring once and the leading ten covering approximately 5.2%. The data originate from a study of cytotoxic CD8 clonotypes in ibrutinib-treated CLL. The overall study: Median treatment time before response sampling was about 12 months, range 6 to 36.

Germline V gene sequence: CDR1 SGDLS, CDR2 YYNGEE. The CDR3 runs 17 residues. V was clipped by 4 bases and J by 5 bases, with 21 bases between them. The study, taken as a whole, reports: Public clonotypes, found uncommonly, either contracted or stayed stable on treatment. At baseline, clonality was higher than in age-matched healthy donors and correlated with CD8+ counts.

The receptor was isolated from a human donor with chronic lymphocytic leukemia. The starting material was PBMCs, obtained before ibrutinib treatment. The gene calls are TRBV9 and TRBJ2-2; maybe TRBD1 (8 bases). The CDR3 DNA reads TGTGCCAGCAGCCCCCACAGGGGGGGAAGCGCGACCGGGGAGCTGTTTTTT. This gives the protein CASSPHRGGSATGELFF.